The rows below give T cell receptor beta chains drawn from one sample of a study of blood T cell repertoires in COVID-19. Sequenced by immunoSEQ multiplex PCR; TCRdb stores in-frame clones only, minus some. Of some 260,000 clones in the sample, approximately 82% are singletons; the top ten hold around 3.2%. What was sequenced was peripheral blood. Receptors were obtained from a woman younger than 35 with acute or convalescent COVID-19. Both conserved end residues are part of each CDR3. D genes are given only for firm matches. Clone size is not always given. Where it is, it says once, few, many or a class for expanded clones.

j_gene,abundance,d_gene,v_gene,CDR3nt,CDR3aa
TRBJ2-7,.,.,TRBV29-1,TGCAGCGTTGTAGGCCTTTGGCAGGGCTCCTACGAGCAGTACTTC,CSVVGLWQGSYEQYF
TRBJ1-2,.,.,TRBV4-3,TGCGCCAGCAGCCCCTCTCTGACACCAAACTATGGCTACACCTTC,CASSPSLTPNYGYTF
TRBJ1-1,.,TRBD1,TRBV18,TGTGCCAGCTCAGTACAGGGGAGGACTGAAGCTTTCTTT,CASSVQGRTEAFF
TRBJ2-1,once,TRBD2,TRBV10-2,TGCGCCAGCAGTGACCCTAGCGGGTACAATGAGCAGTTCTTC,CASSDPSGYNEQFF
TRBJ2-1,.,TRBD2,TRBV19,TGTGCCAGTAGTACTAGCGGGAGCTACAATGAGCAGTTCTTC,CASSTSGSYNEQFF
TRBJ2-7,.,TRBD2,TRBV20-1,TGCAGTGCTAGTTTAGGCGGGAGAGGCGAGCAGTACTTC,CSASLGGRGEQYF
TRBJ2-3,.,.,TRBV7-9,TGTGCCAGCAGCTTAGGTGTCAGAATTTCGCCAGATACGCAGTATTTT,CASSLGVRISPDTQYF
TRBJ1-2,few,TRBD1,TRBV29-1,TGCAGCGTCCTACAGGGGGCGGGTGGCTACACCTTC,CSVLQGAGGYTF
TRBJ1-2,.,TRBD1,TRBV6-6,TGTGCCAGCAGTGCCGGGACAGGGGGCGCAAACTATGGCTACACCTTC,CASSAGTGGANYGYTF
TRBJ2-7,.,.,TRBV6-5,TGTGCCAGCATAGAGCTTCACGAGCAGTACTTC,CASIELHEQYF
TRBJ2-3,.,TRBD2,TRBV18,TGTGCCAGCTCCCTCGGACTAGCGGGAGCGGATACGCAGTATTTT,CASSLGLAGADTQYF
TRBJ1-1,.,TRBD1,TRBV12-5,TGTGCTAGTGGTATAGGATGGACAGGGATGAACACTGAAGCTTTCTTT,CASGIGWTGMNTEAFF
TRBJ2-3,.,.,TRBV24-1,TGTGCCACCAGTGAACCTATACAGGGGAGGACAGATACGCAGTATTTT,CATSEPIQGRTDTQYF
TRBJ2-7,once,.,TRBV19,TGTGCCACCTCCAGTTGGGGGCTAACCTCCTACGAGCAGTACTTC,CATSSWGLTSYEQYF
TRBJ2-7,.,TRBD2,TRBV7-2,TGTGCCAGCAGCCTAGGACGGCGGGGGGTCCCCGAGCAGTACTTC,CASSLGRRGVPEQYF
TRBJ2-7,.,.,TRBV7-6,TGTGCCAGCAGCTTAGAGGGGGGGGCGGGAGCCAGCTCCTACGAGCAGTACTTC,CASSLEGGAGASSYEQYF
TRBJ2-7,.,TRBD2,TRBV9,TGTGCCAGCAGCCACACAGCGGGAGGAGGTTACGAGCAGTACTTC,CASSHTAGGGYEQYF
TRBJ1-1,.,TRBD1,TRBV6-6,TGTGCCGGACAAGGACAGGGGTACGAAGCTTTCTTT,CAGQGQGYEAFF
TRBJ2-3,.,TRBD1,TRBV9,TGTGCCAGCAGCGTCGACAGGGTGGAAGATACGCAGTATTTT,CASSVDRVEDTQYF
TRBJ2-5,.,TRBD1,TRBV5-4,TGTGCCAGCAGCTCACAGGGGATGGGAGAGACCCAGTACTTC,CASSSQGMGETQYF
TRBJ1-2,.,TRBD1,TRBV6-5,TGTGCCAGCAGTACAGCCGGGACAGAAAACTATGGCTACACCTTC,CASSTAGTENYGYTF
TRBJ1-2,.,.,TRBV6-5,TGTGCCAGCAGCATCGGGACACCCGACTATGGCTACACCTTC,CASSIGTPDYGYTF
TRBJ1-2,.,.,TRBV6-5,TGTGCCAGCAGTTACGAAGGAGGGGGGGTCTATGGCTACACCTTC,CASSYEGGGVYGYTF
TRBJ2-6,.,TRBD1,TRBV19,TGTGCCACCGAGGACAGGGCTGGGGCCAACGTCCTGACTTTC,CATEDRAGANVLTF
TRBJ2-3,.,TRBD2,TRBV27,TGTGCCAGCAGTTTATTGGCTAGCGGGGCTAGCACAGATACGCAGTATTTT,CASSLLASGASTDTQYF
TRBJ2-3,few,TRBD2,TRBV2,TGTGCCAGCAGTGAGCGGGGGGGAGCAGATACGCAGTATTTT,CASSERGGADTQYF
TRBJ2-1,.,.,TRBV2,TGTGCCAGCAGTGGGGCATCGGAGCAGTTCTTC,CASSGASEQFF
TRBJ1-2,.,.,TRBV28,TGTGCCAGCAGTTTCCCTGGGGGCCCACTTGATGGCTACACCTTC,CASSFPGGPLDGYTF
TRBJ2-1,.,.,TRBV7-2,TGTGCCAGCATTCCCCGGGACTTGTCGTACAATGAGCAGTTCTTC,CASIPRDLSYNEQFF
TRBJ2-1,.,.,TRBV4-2,TGTGCCAGCAGCCAAGTGGTAGCGGTCAATGAGCAGTTCTTC,CASSQVVAVNEQFF
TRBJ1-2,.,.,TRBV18,TGTGCCAGCTCACCGGGGGGAAACTATGGCTACACCTTC,CASSPGGNYGYTF
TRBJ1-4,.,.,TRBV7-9,TGTGCCAGCAGCTTAGCGCCCGTGGGGCTCAATGAAAAACTGTTTTTT,CASSLAPVGLNEKLFF
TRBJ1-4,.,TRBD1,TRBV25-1,TGTGCCAGCAGTGAATGGGGGACAGGGAATAAAAAACTGTTTTTT,CASSEWGTGNKKLFF
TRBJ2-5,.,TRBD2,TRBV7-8,TGTGCCAGCACCCGTTCCGCGGGCGGGAGTCGAGAGACCCAGTACTTC,CASTRSAGGSRETQYF
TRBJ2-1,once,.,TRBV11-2,TGTGCCAGCAGCTTAGATGTGGGCGAGCAGTTCTTC,CASSLDVGEQFF
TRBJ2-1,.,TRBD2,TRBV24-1,TGTGCCACCAGTGGGGCTGATAGCGGGAGTAGAAATGAGCAGTTCTTC,CATSGADSGSRNEQFF
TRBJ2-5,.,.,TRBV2,TGTGCCAGCAGCGAAGCCGGGATTTTAGAGACCCAGTACTTC,CASSEAGILETQYF
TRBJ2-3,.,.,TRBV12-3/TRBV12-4,TGTGCCAGCAGCATCTACACAGATACGCAGTATTTT,CASSIYTDTQYF
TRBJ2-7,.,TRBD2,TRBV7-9,TGTGCCAGCAGCTCGGCTAGCGGGACCTACGAGCAGTACTTC,CASSSASGTYEQYF
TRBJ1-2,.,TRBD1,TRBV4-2,TGTGCCAGCAGCCAACAAGGCGACAGGGAGTATGGCTACACCTTC,CASSQQGDREYGYTF
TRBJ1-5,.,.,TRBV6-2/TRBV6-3,TGTGCCAGCAGTAGGCGGCCGGGCAATCAGCCCCAGCATTTT,CASSRRPGNQPQHF
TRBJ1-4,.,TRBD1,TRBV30,TGTGCCTGGAGTGTAAGGGACAGGGATGAAAAACTGTTTTTT,CAWSVRDRDEKLFF
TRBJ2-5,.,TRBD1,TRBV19,TGTGCCAGTCAAATCAGGGGGATGGACAGAGAGACCCAGTACTTC,CASQIRGMDRETQYF
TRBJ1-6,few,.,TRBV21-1,TGTGCCAGCAGCGACTCCAAAACAGGGTCACCCCTCCACTTT,CASSDSKTGSPLHF
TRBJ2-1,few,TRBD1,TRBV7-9,TGTGCCAGCAGCTTCACGACAGGGGACGATGAGCAGTTCTTC,CASSFTTGDDEQFF
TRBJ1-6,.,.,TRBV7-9,TGTGCCAGCAGCCCAATGACAGACTCACCCCTCCACTTT,CASSPMTDSPLHF
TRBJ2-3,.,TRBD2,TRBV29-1,TGCAGCGTTGATAGTTGGTCGGAGCGGGAGACTGGCACAGATACGCAGTATTTT,CSVDSWSERETGTDTQYF